A single sample is the source of the 17 T cell receptor beta chains below, sequenced in a study of shared clonotypes between healthy human individuals. TCRdb's table, derived via immunoSEQ multiplex PCR, lists solely in-frame clones and lacks some. The sample holds nearly 750,000 clones; 72% are singletons and the top ten take more than 1.5%. The sequencing sample was made of memory CD4+ T cells sorted from blood. Stated subset: CD45RA-negative fraction. Receptors were obtained from a woman younger than 45 in good health.

This clone was seen more than once but under ten times. The rearrangement joins TRBV19 to TRBJ1-1; D perhaps matches TRBD1 (5 bases). V gave up 1 base and J gave up 4 bases, with 10 bases separating them. This CDR3 comprises 14 residues. Germline lookup yields CDR1 LNHDA and CDR2 SQIVND (reference sequence). CDR3 region: CASSIAEDTTEAFF. CDR3 in DNA: TGTGCCAGTAGTATAGCTGAGGACACCACTGAAGCTTTCTTT.

This clone was seen only a few times. This chain uses TRBV19 with TRBJ2-7; TRBD1 matches 11 bases. The germline CDR1 and CDR2 sequences are LNHDA and SQIVND (reference sequence). This CDR3 contains 16 residues. V was pared by 2 bases and J by 6 bases, with 9 bases of the junction left unmatched. CDR3 loop: CASSITHRGTGGEQYF. CDR3 bases: TGTGCCAGTAGTATAACACATCGGGGGACAGGGGGCGAGCAGTACTTC.

The chain couples TRBV25-1 to TRBJ2-3; 11 positions match TRBD2. V shed 4 bases and J 1 base; nucleotides not matched to a gene: 10. Germline V gene data show CDR1 as MGHDK and CDR2 as SYGVNS. The length of the CDR3 is 18 residues. CDR3 amino acids: CASSGTSGSEVGTDTQYF. CDR3 nucleotides: TGTGCCAGCAGTGGAACTAGCGGGAGTGAAGTGGGCACAGATACGCAGTATTTT.

The V gene is TRBV2, the J gene TRBJ2-5; D is undetermined. V was pared by 3 bases and J by 5 bases, with 19 bases between. Germline V gene sequence: CDR1 SNHLY, CDR2 FYNNEI. CDR3 length: 16 residues. CDR3 loop: CASSDSRLRGFETQYF. Written as DNA, the CDR3 is TGTGCCAGCAGTGACTCCCGGCTACGTGGTTTTGAGACCCAGTACTTC.

This clone was counted between two and nine times. The chain combines TRBV5-1 with TRBJ2-1; 7 bases map to TRBD2. The V and J ends lost 0 bases and 0 bases, in that order; junction bases with no gene match: 9. Germline V gene lookup returns CDR1 SGHRS and CDR2 YFSETQ. The CDR3 totals 18 residues. The CDR3 coding sequence is TGCGCCAGCAGCTTGGTCGTATCTAGCGGAGGCTCCTACAATGAGCAGTTCTTC. Protein product: CASSLVVSSGGSYNEQFF.

The count of this clone is one. The chain couples TRBV11-2 to TRBJ2-7, with 7 bases matching TRBD1. With V trimmed by 5 bases and J by 4 bases, 5 bases remained unmatched. Germline CDR1 reads SGHAT; CDR2 reads FQNNGV. This CDR3 is built from 13 residues. As DNA, the CDR3 is TGTGCCAGCAGCCAGGGACAGCCTTACGAGCAGTACTTC. Translated, it gives CASSQGQPYEQYF.

The chain carries TRBV15 and TRBJ2-1; TRBD2 is a possible D gene (5 bases). Germline values: CDR1 LNHNV, CDR2 YYDKDF (reference sequence). Trimming pared 0 bases from V and 6 bases from J, leaving 9 bases between. The CDR3 contains 14 residues. For the CDR3, the DNA is TGTGCCACCAGCAGAGATCGAGGGTTCAATGAGCAGTTCTTC. Its protein is CATSRDRGFNEQFF.

This clone has just a few counts. The CDR3 loop is CASRSAGEATDTQYF. The CDR3 nucleotides read TGTGCCAGCAGATCTGCAGGGGAGGCTACAGATACGCAGTATTTT. This sequence joins TRBV6-5 and TRBJ2-3; D might be TRBD1 or TRBD2, each matching 6 bases. The CDR3 loop spans 15 amino acids. Trimming removed 6 bases from V and 3 bases from J, with 16 bases in between. In germline, CDR1 is MNHEY, CDR2 SVGAGI.

On this clone: This probably arose from a read error, given a far larger clone one base away. The chain carries TRBV28 and TRBJ1-5; unclear D gene. The CDR3 contains 12 residues. The V end was cut by 2 bases, the J end by 4 bases, with 3 bases between. Germline CDR1 reads MDHEN; CDR2 reads SYDVKM. This chain's CDR3 is CASSLPNQPQHF. In DNA, the CDR3 is TGTGCCAGCAGTTTACCGAATCAGCCCCAGCATTTT.

J is TRBJ2-1 and V is TRBV7-2; D remains ambiguous. Trimming stripped 4 bases from V and 6 bases from J, with 10 bases between. CDR1 and CDR2 (germline): SGHTA, FQGNSA. This CDR3 contains 13 residues. DNA of the CDR3: TGTGCCAGCAGCTCAACCCCTACCAATGAGCAGTTCTTC. Its translation: CASSSTPTNEQFF.

The chain uses TRBV4-2 and TRBJ1-5; D is undetermined. The CDR3 sequence is 16 residues long. CDR1 is LGHNA and CDR2 is YNFKEQ in the germline V gene. V lost 0 bases, J lost 0 bases, and 9 bases lay in between. Written as DNA, the CDR3 is TGTGCCAGCAGCCAAGAGGTTGGATATAGCAATCAGCCCCAGCATTTT. Translated: CASSQEVGYSNQPQHF.

J is TRBJ2-5 and V is TRBV5-1; TRBD1 aligns across 8 bases. The J call may be incorrect, as the DNA end agrees better with TRBJ2-7. CDR3 size: 14 residues. The germline V gene encodes CDR1 SGHRS and CDR2 YFSETQ. The CDR3 sequence is CASSLGQGLGEQYF. In nucleotides, the CDR3 is TGCGCCAGCAGCTTGGGACAGGGGTTGGGCGAGCAGTACTTC.

The rearrangement uses TRBV30 and TRBJ1-5; a weak D match, TRBD1 (6 bases). CDR1 and CDR2 (germline): GTSNPN, SVGIG (reference sequence). CDR3 size: 14 residues. Trimming cost V 2 bases and J 7 bases, with 15 bases left between them. CDR3 residues: CAWSRGQGQQPQHF. For the CDR3, the DNA is TGTGCCTGGAGTAGAGGGCAGGGGCAACAGCCCCAGCATTTT.

The rearrangement joins TRBV29-1 to TRBJ2-3, with D possibly TRBD2 on 6 matching bases. The CDR3 contains 15 residues. The V end was cut by 2 bases, the J end by 6 bases, with 18 bases between. Looked up from germline, CDR1 is SQVTM and CDR2 is ANQGSEA. DNA for the CDR3: TGCAGCGTTGAACCTATGGACATTCGGGGGGATACGCAGTATTTT. Protein product: CSVEPMDIRGDTQYF.

The chain employs TRBV5-1 and TRBJ2-5, with D possibly called TRBD1 or TRBD2 (6 bases each). The CDR3 runs to 14 residues. Germline values: CDR1 SGHRS, CDR2 YFSETQ. With 2 bases removed from V and 5 bases from J, the gap between germline ends came to 13 bases. In nucleotides, the CDR3 is TGCGCCAGCAGCTTTGGGGGGCGTAGTGAGACCCAGTACTTC. It specifies CASSFGGRSETQYF.

V is TRBV11-2 and J is TRBJ1-6, with D maybe TRBD1 (6 bases). The ends were cut back, 1 base at V and 8 bases at J, with 9 bases in the middle. Per the germline V gene, CDR1 is SGHAT and CDR2 is FQNNGV. The CDR3 covers 14 residues. The CDR3 spells CASSLGGGYSPLHF. Written as DNA, the CDR3 is TGTGCCAGCAGCTTAGGAGGGGGGTATTCACCCCTCCACTTT.

The chain has TRBV7-9 and TRBJ2-2; D remains unclear. The CDR3 has 15 amino acids. V lost 2 bases and J 5 bases, leaving 12 bases between the germline ends. Germline CDR1 reads SEHNR; CDR2 reads FQNEAQ (reference sequence). CDR3 sequence: CASSLHDLGTGELFF. The DNA for the CDR3 is TGTGCCAGCAGCTTACACGACCTAGGGACCGGGGAGCTGTTTTTT.